Presented here are 27 T cell receptor beta chains from one specimen sequenced in a study of shared clonotypes between healthy human individuals. TCRdb's table, derived via immunoSEQ multiplex PCR, lists solely in-frame clones and lacks some. The table records some 1 million clones, about 80% of them present only once. The specimen was memory CD4+ T cells sorted from blood. Subset specified: CD45RA-negative fraction. The receptors originated from a man aged 18-30 years in good health.

This clone has only a few counts. One end of the junction varies from germline; a read error may be responsible. The rearrangement links TRBV7-7 to TRBJ2-2, with D unclear. Germline V gene data show CDR1 as SSHAT and CDR2 as FNYEAQ (reference sequence). The CDR3 is made up of 13 amino acids. CDR3 amino acids: CASSLSDAGELFF. DNA of the CDR3: TGTGCTAGCAGCTTGAGCGATGCCGGGGAGCTGTTTTTT.

Details on this clone: With a far larger clone one base away, a read error is the likely cause. Other DNA sequences in this specimen translate into the identical CDR3. V gene TRBV5-4 combines with J gene TRBJ2-3, with D uncertain. V lost 0 bases and J 2 bases, leaving 1 base between the germline ends. The length of the CDR3 is 12 residues. CDR1 is SGHNT and CDR2 is YYREEE in the germline V gene (reference sequence). CDR3 region: CASSLDTDTQYF. CDR3 DNA sequence: TGTGCCAGCAGCTTGGACACAGATACGCAGTATTTT.

This chain uses TRBV10-3 with TRBJ2-3, with unresolved D. The V and J ends lost 0 bases and 2 bases respectively, with 12 bases between them. CDR3 length: 16 residues. Germline V gives CDR1 ENHRY, CDR2 SYGVKD. This chain's CDR3 is CAISESGLTTTDTQYF. CDR3 sequence (DNA): TGTGCCATCAGTGAGTCAGGGTTAACGACCACAGATACGCAGTATTTT.

This chain connects TRBV5-5 to TRBJ1-6; possibly TRBD1 for D (5 bases). V was pared by 4 bases and J by 7 bases, with 9 bases between. The CDR3 extends over 13 amino acids. Per the germline V gene, CDR1 is SGHKS and CDR2 is YYEKEE (reference sequence). The CDR3 sequence is CASSAWGNSPLHF. The CDR3 DNA reads as TGTGCCAGCAGCGCATGGGGGAATTCACCCCTCCACTTT.

This chain links TRBV5-1 with TRBJ2-7; 7 bases line up with TRBD1. The CDR3 is 16 amino acids. The germline CDR1 and CDR2 sequences are SGHRS and YFSETQ. J lost 4 bases, V lost 2 bases, and 12 bases had no gene match. CDR3 residues: CASSFGEGATPYEQYF. The CDR3 DNA reads as TGCGCCAGCAGCTTCGGTGAGGGGGCCACGCCATACGAGCAGTACTTC.

The count of this clone is one. The rearrangement links TRBV5-1 to TRBJ2-3; unclear D gene. Between the trimmed V and J ends, which lost 2 bases and 6 bases, there was a span of 10 bases. The CDR3 consists of 13 residues. Germline CDR1 reads SGHRS; CDR2 reads YFSETQ. The CDR3 bases are TGCGCCAGCAGCTTAGCCTCCGGCGATACGCAGTATTTT. Translating it yields CASSLASGDTQYF. The variable domain in full, completed from reference TRBV5-1 and TRBJ2-3, reads KAGVTQTPRYLIKTRGQQVTLSCSPISGHRSVSWYQQTPGQGLQFLFEYFSETQRNKGNFPGRFSGRQFSNSRSEMNVSTLELGDSALYLCASSLASGDTQYFGPGTRLTVL.

In its sample, this clone was seen many times. This chain joins TRBV6-6 and TRBJ2-1, with TRBD1 matching over 10 bases. CDR3 length: 15 residues. The germline gives CDR1 MNHNY, CDR2 SVGAGI (reference sequence). After removal of 5 bases from V and 6 bases from J, the junction contained 7 bases not matched to a gene. CDR3: CASSHRDRGSNEQFF. DNA for the CDR3: TGTGCCAGCAGTCACCGGGACAGGGGATCCAATGAGCAGTTCTTC.

CDR3 region: CASSSGTVFDIQYF. For the CDR3, the DNA is TGTGCCAGCAGCTCCGGGACAGTTTTTGACATTCAGTACTTC. The rearrangement links TRBV7-2 to TRBJ2-4; 7 bases match TRBD1. V gave up 4 bases and J gave up 8 bases; unmatched junction bases: 8. Germline lookup yields CDR1 SGHTA and CDR2 FQGNSA. This CDR3 spans 14 amino acids.

This clone occurred a few times. The chain has TRBV10-1 and TRBJ1-1; D may be TRBD1 (6 bases). The CDR3 sequence is 12 residues long. From germline, CDR1 is WNHNN and CDR2 SYGVQD (reference sequence). Trimming removed 2 bases from V and 11 bases from J, with 12 bases in between. CDR3: CASSEEGGAAFF. The CDR3 DNA reads as TGCGCCAGCAGTGAGGAAGGGGGGGCCGCTTTCTTT.

The chain carries TRBV6-5 and TRBJ1-5; a possible D gene is TRBD1 (5 bases). The CDR3 has 11 amino acids. Germline CDR1 and CDR2: MNHEY and SVGAGI. The CDR3 DNA follows: TGTCTCAGGGTGCGCAATCAGCCCCAGCATTTT. This gives the protein CLRVRNQPQHF.

V and J are TRBV5-1 and TRBJ2-7, with D tentatively TRBD1 (6 bases). The length of the CDR3 is 15 residues. V lost 4 bases and J lost 0, with 14 bases in between. CDR1 SGHRS and CDR2 YFSETQ come from the germline V gene. The CDR3 sequence: CASSRSTGFSYEQYF. The CDR3 DNA follows: TGCGCCAGCAGCCGGTCGACAGGTTTCTCCTACGAGCAGTACTTC.

The V call is TRBV30, the J call TRBJ2-5; 11 bases map to TRBD2. V shed 5 bases, J shed 1 base, and the junction held 6 bases outside the gene matches. Germline V gives CDR1 GTSNPN, CDR2 SVGIG (reference sequence). This CDR3 contains 15 residues. CDR3 residues: CAWGLAGGSQETQYF. CDR3 in DNA: TGTGCCTGGGGATTAGCGGGAGGGTCCCAAGAGACCCAGTACTTC.

The chain recombines TRBV11-2 with TRBJ2-7; D call uncertain. The CDR3 contains 14 residues. Looked up from germline, CDR1 is SGHAT and CDR2 is FQNNGV. With 5 bases removed from V and 3 bases from J, the gap between germline ends came to 14 bases. CDR3 sequence: CASSPNAVVYEQYF. The CDR3 bases are TGTGCCAGCAGCCCCAATGCAGTGGTCTACGAGCAGTACTTC.

J is TRBJ1-6 and V is TRBV19; D gene unclear. Trimming took off 9 bases at V and 6 bases at J, with 12 bases between the two ends. The CDR3 has 13 amino acids. Looked up from germline, CDR1 is LNHDA and CDR2 is SQIVND (reference sequence). CDR3 in DNA: TGTGCCAGCGGGGAGGGTGGTAATTCACCCCTCCACTTT. Translation: CASGEGGNSPLHF. The full variable domain, in which reference TRBV19 and TRBJ1-6 provide the parts outside the CDR3, is DGGITQSPKYLFRKEGQNVTLSCEQNLNHDAMYWYRQDPGQGLRLIYYSQIVNDFQKGDIAEGYSVSREKKESFPLTVTSAQKNPTAFYLCASGEGGNSPLHFGNGTRLTVT.

This chain uses TRBV19 with TRBJ1-5; D is unclear. The CDR3 spans 16 residues. Looked up from germline, CDR1 is LNHDA and CDR2 is SQIVND (reference sequence). Trimming took 9 bases from V and 0 from J, leaving 18 bases between them. The CDR3, as DNA: TGTGCCAGCTCCCTTTGGGATTGGTATAGCAATCAGCCCCAGCATTTT. Amino acids: CASSLWDWYSNQPQHF.

This clone appeared a few times. The same CDR3 can be traced to other DNA sequences in this sample. V and J are TRBV5-1 and TRBJ2-7; 8 nucleotides line up with TRBD1. The J segment lost 3 bases and the V segment lost 0 bases, leaving 8 bases of the junction unmatched. The CDR3 is made up of 16 amino acids. Germline V lookup: CDR1 SGHRS, CDR2 YFSETQ. CDR3 sequence: CASSLAGQGAFYEQYF. CDR3 DNA: TGCGCCAGCAGCTTGGCCGGGCAGGGGGCGTTCTACGAGCAGTACTTC.

This clone appeared once. The chain combines TRBV7-2 with TRBJ2-7; D gene ambiguous. Germline V gene lookup returns CDR1 SGHTA and CDR2 FQGNSA. Trimming removed 1 base at V and 9 bases at J, with 7 bases between. The CDR3 spans 11 residues. CDR3 bases: TGTGCCAGCAGCTTAGAGGCAGTGCAGTACTTC. Protein: CASSLEAVQYF.

The chain has TRBV7-9 and TRBJ2-5; D is unresolved. Germline values: CDR1 SEHNR, CDR2 FQNEAQ (reference sequence). The CDR3 spans 15 residues. Between the trimmed V and J ends, which lost 0 bases and 3 bases, there was a span of 11 bases. CDR3: CASSLALGQEETQYF. The CDR3 DNA sequence: TGTGCCAGCAGCTTAGCGCTCGGGCAGGAAGAGACCCAGTACTTC.

For this clone: A much larger clone lies a single base off, so this may be a read error. Distinct nucleotide sequences in the sample also encode this CDR3. The chain couples TRBV6-5 to TRBJ2-7, with D hard to call. The CDR3 is 11 residues long. V was cut by 4 bases and J by 2 bases, with 3 bases left in between. Germline-derived CDR1 and CDR2 are MNHEY and SVGAGI. The CDR3 reads CASSSAYEQYF. The CDR3 DNA reads as TGTGCCAGCAGTTCGGCCTACGAGCAGTACTTC.

This chain joins TRBV11-2 and TRBJ2-5; D is perhaps TRBD2 (6 bases). The CDR3 extends over 15 amino acids. Germline V gene data show CDR1 as SGHAT and CDR2 as FQNNGV. The V gene lost 1 base and the J gene lost 4 bases, with 13 bases spanning the gap. DNA of the CDR3: TGTGCCAGCAGCTTAGCCAGCGGGTTCGGAGAGACCCAGTACTTC. Its protein product is CASSLASGFGETQYF. Using reference TRBV11-2 and TRBJ2-5 for the parts outside the CDR3, the full variable domain is EAGVAQSPRYKIIEKRQSVAFWCNPISGHATLYWYQQILGQGPKLLIQFQNNGVVDDSQLPKDRFSAERLKGVDSTLKIQPAKLEDSAVYLCASSLASGFGETQYFGPGTRLLVL.

This clone was counted a few times. V gene TRBV15 combines with J gene TRBJ2-5; D unclear. The CDR3 runs to 14 residues. Germline loops: CDR1 LNHNV, CDR2 YYDKDF (reference sequence). Trimming removed 3 bases from V and 1 base from J, with 9 bases in between. The CDR3 nucleotides read TGTGCCACCAGCAGGGGCGGTCCCCAAGAGACCCAGTACTTC. This codes for CATSRGGPQETQYF.

The gene calls are TRBV6-5 and TRBJ1-5; a possible D gene is TRBD1 (5 bases). The CDR3 covers 15 residues. The germline CDR1 and CDR2 sequences are MNHEY and SVGAGI. V was clipped by 2 bases and J by 3 bases, with 11 bases between them. The CDR3 nucleotides read TGTGCCAGCAGTTACGGGGGGGAATCCAATCAGCCCCAGCATTTT. Translation: CASSYGGESNQPQHF.

This clone was recorded only once. This chain connects TRBV4-3 to TRBJ2-1, with no clear D. Trimming left V 2 bases short and J 5 bases short, with 7 bases between. The CDR3 length is 13 residues. From germline, CDR1 is LGHNA and CDR2 YSLEER. The CDR3 DNA reads as TGCGCCAGCAGCCAACGGCTGAACAATGAGCAGTTCTTC. As protein: CASSQRLNNEQFF.

The CDR3 is CASSSSGSADTQYF. The DNA of the CDR3 is TGTGCCAGCAGTTCTAGCGGGAGTGCAGATACGCAGTATTTT. This chain joins TRBV6-5 and TRBJ2-3, with 10 bases matching TRBD2. J was trimmed by 4 bases and V by 4 bases; bases with no gene match: 2. Per germline, CDR1 MNHEY and CDR2 SVGAGI. There are 14 residues in the CDR3.

The chain has TRBV18 and TRBJ1-6; D gene uncertain. The CDR3 totals 15 residues. The V end was cut by 4 bases, the J end by 7 bases, with 14 bases between. Germline lookup yields CDR1 KGHSH and CDR2 LQKENI. This CDR3 reads CASSRTDLPNSPLHF. The CDR3 DNA sequence: TGTGCCAGCTCACGCACGGACCTCCCGAATTCACCCCTCCACTTT.

The chain is built from TRBV12-5 and TRBJ1-3, with a weak D call TRBD1 (6 bases). Germline CDR1 is LGHNT and CDR2 is FRNRAP. V lost 4 bases to trimming and J lost 2 bases, with 9 bases between them. This CDR3 spans 14 amino acids. The CDR3 loop is CASGSTGTGNTIYF. Here the CDR3 DNA reads TGTGCTAGTGGTTCCACAGGGACTGGAAACACCATATATTTT.

On this clone: Other DNA sequences of this sample code for an identical CDR3. The chain recombines TRBV5-1 with TRBJ1-3; D gene uncertain. In germline, CDR1 is SGHRS, CDR2 YFSETQ. The CDR3 sequence is 14 residues long. V was cut by 0 bases and J by 4 bases, with 8 bases left in between. CDR3 amino acids: CASSLGQAGNTIYF. Here the CDR3 DNA reads TGCGCCAGCAGCTTGGGGCAGGCGGGAAACACCATATATTTT.